The TCR beta chain under discussion was sequenced for a study of metastatic and nonmetastatic thyroid tumors. Study details: Patients with malignant and benign thyroid disease provided blood and tumor or nodule tissue, whose repertoires were compared. Regarding the study as a whole: Malignant thyroid tumors reportedly had TCR beta diversity that was significantly higher than in benign nodules, in blood and tumor.

The sample holds many counts of this clone. Its antigen remains unidentified. TCRdb reprocessed the PCR reads using MiXCR. Here the sample spans 85,000 to 100,000 clones, roughly 13% being singletons. This CDR3 has 15 residues. Germline loops: CDR1 MNHNS, CDR2 SASEGT. Trimming at V came to 7 bases and at J to 9 bases, leaving 13 bases not matched to a gene. Thyroid surgery took place with no prior treatment in any patient. The chain joins TRBV6-1 to TRBJ2-1; 9 bases align to TRBD2. This receptor was taken from a female donor with papillary thyroid cancer or a benign thyroid nodule (not recorded which). Some clones in this sample may be carry-over from other donors' samples. Material for sequencing was blood. CDR3 bases: TGTGCCAGCACCCACTTTAGCGGGAGCGGTGGTGAGCAGTTCTTC. It specifies CASTHFSGSGGEQFF.